A selection of T cell receptor beta chains follows, all from one sample in a study of cutaneous CD30+ T cell lymphoproliferative disorder and hepatitis E. Only in-frame clones appear in the TCRdb table, and some are missing; sequencing was by immunoSEQ multiplex PCR. The sample consists of about 8,000 clones, about 74% of them appearing once. The sample comprised blood. These receptors were taken from a human donor with a cutaneous T cell lymphoproliferative disorder associated with hepatitis E virus. The CDR3 runs from the conserved cysteine through the conserved F or W. D genes are given only for firm matches. Where a row states a size, it is once, few, many or the class of an expanded clone; other rows omit it.

size,J,V,D,CDR3
few,TRBJ2-2,TRBV7-9,.,CASTTIFNTGELFF
few,TRBJ1-1,TRBV5-1,TRBD1,CASSLPGQTSLTEAFF
.,TRBJ1-5,TRBV15,.,CATSRDNQPQHF
.,TRBJ2-5,TRBV5-1,TRBD2,CASSLVPSGGAQETQYF
.,TRBJ2-2,TRBV4-3,.,CASSEAFRGGELFF
.,TRBJ2-1,TRBV2,TRBD1,CAINPRDRFNEQFF
.,TRBJ1-4,TRBV7-9,.,CASSPRTATSTNEKLFF
few,TRBJ1-2,TRBV28,.,CASSLGRGLNYGYTF
.,TRBJ2-1,TRBV19,.,CASKPVESYNEQFF
.,TRBJ1-4,TRBV4-3,.,CASSPGFEANEKLFF
.,TRBJ2-1,TRBV7-8,.,CASSPLSRERHEQFF